A selection of T cell receptor beta chains follows, all from one sample in a study of regulatory T cells in long-lasting Graves disease. Using its own MiXCR run on the multiplex PCR reads, TCRdb lists one record per CDR3 protein. In the table there are about 470,000 distinct CDR3 sequences, less than 25% of which are singletons. Sequenced material: peripheral blood mononuclear cells (PBMCs), taken when the disease was refractory, from a patient treated with antithyroid drugs. These receptors were obtained from a female donor with Graves disease. Each CDR3 is given with its conserved first and last residue.

CDR3: CRARLAGSYEQYF
V: TRBV20-1

CDR3: CSAGGTGPIVGDEQYF
V: TRBV20-1

CDR3: CASSQVWADRTEQYF
V: TRBV4-1

CDR3: CASSQAAGAYEQYF
V: TRBV3-1

CDR3: CASSLHRGRLDEQYF
V: TRBV7-2

CDR3: CASRGLVRPKNIQYF
V: TRBV2

CDR3: CASSSGTGTGPYEQYF
V: TRBV28

CDR3: CASSQPGLSGELFF
V: TRBV7-9

CDR3: CAWSPDLQGYTEAFF
V: TRBV30

CDR3: CASSYHSKPGPLDKNIQYF
V: TRBV28

CDR3: CASSIHTNTGELFF
V: TRBV7-9